The 29 T cell receptor beta chains below were found in one sample sequenced in a study of PD-L1 blockade in urothelial cancer. Time point in this sample: pretreatment peripheral blood. Only in-frame clones appear in the TCRdb table, and some are missing; sequencing was by immunoSEQ multiplex PCR. The sample yields about 53,000 clones, approximately 88% seen once. The material was PBMCs, obtained around atezolizumab (anti-PD-L1) treatment. These receptors were obtained from a woman aged 60 to 75 with urothelial cancer.

The V gene is TRBV7-2, the J gene TRBJ1-2, with D maybe TRBD1 (5 bases). Germline CDR1 is SGHTA and CDR2 is FQGNSA. This CDR3 has 13 residues. V gave up 7 bases and J gave up 7 bases, with 16 bases separating them. The CDR3 spells CASTQGGLGGYTF. CDR3 coding DNA: TGTGCCAGCACCCAGGGCGGCCTTGGTGGCTACACCTTC. The complete variable domain, with remaining parts taken from reference TRBV7-2 and TRBJ1-2, reads GAGVSQSPSNKVTEKGKDVELRCDPISGHTALYWYRQSLGQGLEFLIYFQGNSAPDKSGLPSDRFSAERTGGSVSTLTIQRTQQEDSAVYLCASTQGGLGGYTFGSGTRLTVV.

This chain's CDR3 is CASSFGQGRLAGDYEQYF. The DNA of the CDR3 is TGTGCCAGCAGCTTCGGACAGGGGAGGCTAGCGGGAGACTACGAGCAGTACTTC. The V gene is TRBV5-6, the J gene TRBJ2-7; maybe TRBD2 (10 bases). The CDR3 totals 18 residues. Germline loops: CDR1 SGHDT, CDR2 YYEEEE. V was cut by 2 bases and J by 3 bases, with 24 bases left in between.

V is TRBV18 and J is TRBJ2-7; 12 positions match TRBD1. V was clipped by 5 bases and J by 6 bases; unmatched bases: 8. CDR1 KGHSH and CDR2 LQKENI come from the germline V gene. This CDR3 is built from 15 residues. In nucleotides, the CDR3 is TGTGCCAGCTCAACCCGGGGGACAGGGGGCGGCGAGCAGTACTTC. Translating it yields CASSTRGTGGGEQYF.

This chain connects TRBV27 to TRBJ2-3; D is perhaps TRBD2 (5 bases). This CDR3 region has 16 residues. Germline values: CDR1 MNHEY, CDR2 SMNVEV (reference sequence). V was shortened by 6 bases and J by 0 bases, with 16 bases between the two germline ends. The CDR3 coding sequence is TGTGCCAGCAGGCCTTCCGTTGCGGGTAGCACAGATACGCAGTATTTT. Residues: CASRPSVAGSTDTQYF.

The chain combines TRBV4-1 with TRBJ2-3, with 10 positions matching TRBD2. The CDR3 totals 15 residues. Germline CDR1 and CDR2: MGHRA and YSYEKL. J gave up 4 bases and V 4 bases, and 5 bases lay outside the gene matches. Here the CDR3 DNA reads TGCGCCAGCAGCCCGAAAGCGGGAGGGCCAGATACGCAGTATTTT. The encoded protein is CASSPKAGGPDTQYF.

The chain joins TRBV7-9 to TRBJ1-3; D is perhaps TRBD1 (6 bases). The CDR3 spans 14 residues. V was clipped by 3 bases and J by 8 bases, with 14 bases between them. The germline V gene encodes CDR1 SEHNR and CDR2 FQNEAQ (reference sequence). CDR3 nucleotide sequence: TGTGCCAGCAGCTTCAGGGGAGCGGGGGACACCATATATTTT. This codes for CASSFRGAGDTIYF.

The chain is built from TRBV7-2 and TRBJ2-1, with 7 bases fitting TRBD2. Per germline, CDR1 SGHTA and CDR2 FQGNSA. With 2 bases clipped from V and 3 bases from J, the junction kept 10 bases outside the gene matches. The CDR3 covers 17 residues. The chain's CDR3 is CASSLLISGGNYNEQFF. The CDR3 DNA reads TGTGCCAGCAGCTTATTGATTTCGGGGGGAAACTACAATGAGCAGTTCTTC. Drawing the rest from reference TRBV7-2 and TRBJ2-1, the complete variable domain is GAGVSQSPSNKVTEKGKDVELRCDPISGHTALYWYRQSLGQGLEFLIYFQGNSAPDKSGLPSDRFSAERTGGSVSTLTIQRTQQEDSAVYLCASSLLISGGNYNEQFFGPGTRLTVL.

This clone was detected a few times. The chain combines TRBV28 with TRBJ2-2; 9 positions agree with TRBD2. J was trimmed by 3 bases and V by 3 bases; bases with no gene match: 2. Germline CDR1 MDHEN, CDR2 SYDVKM. The CDR3 spans 15 residues. The CDR3 region has the DNA TGTGCCAGCAGTTTGGTAGCGGGAGACACCGGGGAGCTGTTTTTT. It translates to CASSLVAGDTGELFF.

This clone was detected once. V is TRBV7-9 and J is TRBJ1-2, with D perhaps matching TRBD1 (6 bases). Trimming shortened V by 5 bases and J by 7 bases, and 17 bases separated the two germline ends. This CDR3 region has 14 residues. CDR1 and CDR2 from the germline V gene are SEHNR and FQNEAQ (reference sequence). DNA for the CDR3: TGTGCCAGCAGCCATGACACAGGGTTTGCTGGCTACACCTTC. It translates to CASSHDTGFAGYTF.

The CDR3 sequence is CSVGQDYGYTF. In DNA form, the CDR3 reads TGCAGCGTTGGACAGGACTATGGCTACACCTTC. The chain has TRBV29-1 and TRBJ1-2, with D possibly matching TRBD1 (6 bases). Trimming took 4 bases from V and 3 from J, leaving 6 bases between them. The CDR3 has 11 amino acids. Germline loops: CDR1 SQVTM, CDR2 ANQGSEA. Variable domain in full (rest from reference TRBV29-1 and TRBJ1-2): SAVISQKPSRDICQRGTSLTIQCQVDSQVTMMFWYRQQPGQSLTLIATANQGSEATYESGFVIDKFPISRPNLTFSTLTVSNMSPEDSSIYLCSVGQDYGYTFGSGTRLTVV.

This chain connects TRBV7-3 to TRBJ2-2, with 7 bases lining up with TRBD2. Per the germline V gene, CDR1 is SGHTA and CDR2 is FQGTGA. With 3 bases clipped from V and 0 bases from J, the junction kept 1 base outside the gene matches. The CDR3 extends over 15 amino acids. The CDR3 nucleotides are TGTGCCAGCAGCTTTCGGGGGGCGAACACCGGGGAGCTGTTTTTT. Amino acid sequence: CASSFRGANTGELFF.

This sequence joins TRBV10-3 and TRBJ2-7, with TRBD2 matching over 7 bases. V dropped 8 bases and J dropped 7; count of bases not matched to a gene: 17. The length of the CDR3 is 15 residues. Germline-derived CDR1 and CDR2 are ENHRY and SYGVKD. The CDR3 DNA reads TGTGCCATCTCTACCTCAAGGGAGGGCCCCTTGGAGCAGTACTTC. This encodes CAISTSREGPLEQYF.

The gene calls are TRBV6-5 and TRBJ1-3; TRBD1 aligns across 7 bases. The ends lost 4 bases at V and 7 bases at J; junction bases unmatched: 7. There are 14 residues in the CDR3. Germline-derived CDR1 and CDR2 are MNHEY and SVGAGI. CDR3: CASSSGTEINTIYF. The CDR3 nucleotides are TGTGCCAGCAGTTCCGGGACAGAGATTAACACCATATATTTT.

This chain uses TRBV18 with TRBJ1-1, with D unclear. Germline CDR1 is KGHSH and CDR2 is LQKENI. V was cut by 2 bases and J by 0 bases, with 10 bases left in between. The CDR3 is 15 residues long. CDR3: CASSPGSLMNTEAFF. For the CDR3, the DNA is TGTGCCAGCTCACCAGGGAGCCTAATGAACACTGAAGCTTTCTTT.

The rearrangement joins TRBV9 to TRBJ1-4, with D tentatively TRBD1 (6 bases). CDR3 length: 15 residues. Trimming left V 0 bases short and J 8 bases short, with 14 bases between. Germline CDR1 reads SGDLS; CDR2 reads YYNGEE. The CDR3 bases are TGTGCCAGCAGCGTAGGGTGGGGGCAAGAGGAAAAACTGTTTTTT. This codes for CASSVGWGQEEKLFF.

The chain joins TRBV5-1 to TRBJ2-6; D might be TRBD1 (6 bases). CDR1 is SGHRS and CDR2 is YFSETQ in the germline V gene. The ends were cut back, 3 bases at V and 0 bases at J, with 19 bases in the middle. The CDR3 totals 19 residues. CDR3 loop: CASSSPRWTDNSGANVLTF. The CDR3, as DNA: TGCGCCAGCAGCTCCCCACGTTGGACAGACAACTCTGGGGCCAACGTCCTGACTTTC.

The rearrangement joins TRBV6-6 to TRBJ2-7; 8 nucleotides agree with TRBD2. The CDR3 runs to 16 residues. J gave up 1 base and V 4 bases, and 9 bases lay outside the gene matches. Per the germline V gene, CDR1 is MNHNY and CDR2 is SVGAGI (reference sequence). The CDR3 bases are TGTGCCAGCAGTTTCAAAACCTCGGGAGGGTCCTACGAGCAGTACTTC. Translation: CASSFKTSGGSYEQYF.

The rearrangement joins TRBV29-1 to TRBJ1-2; D is possibly TRBD1 (5 bases). With 4 bases removed from V and 2 bases from J, the gap between germline ends came to 8 bases. The length of the CDR3 is 12 residues. Germline values: CDR1 SQVTM, CDR2 ANQGSEA. The CDR3 protein is CSVGSGNYGYTF. CDR3 sequence (DNA): TGCAGCGTTGGGTCAGGGAACTATGGCTACACCTTC.

The chain links TRBV6-5 to TRBJ2-7, with a tentative D call TRBD2 (6 bases). This CDR3 is built from 15 residues. Per the germline V gene, CDR1 is MNHEY and CDR2 is SVGAGI. With 4 bases removed from V and 2 bases from J, the gap between germline ends came to 15 bases. The CDR3 region has the DNA TGTGCCAGCAGTTCCCCGGGGACTGTGGCCTACGAGCAGTACTTC. This gives the protein CASSSPGTVAYEQYF.

CDR3 nucleotide sequence: TGTGCCAGCTCCCCAACAGGCAGGGCCACCATGAACACTGAAGCTTTCTTT. Encoded protein: CASSPTGRATMNTEAFF. The V gene is TRBV7-9, the J gene TRBJ1-1, with D possibly TRBD1 on 5 matching bases. The germline V gene has CDR1 SEHNR and CDR2 FQNEAQ (reference sequence). The V end lost 8 bases, the J end lost 0 bases, and 22 bases lay between the germline ends. The CDR3 length is 17 residues.

This chain joins TRBV23-1 and TRBJ2-1; D may be TRBD1 (5 bases). TRBV23-1 is designated an ORF whose function remains uncertain. With 8 bases removed from V and 4 bases from J, the gap between germline ends came to 12 bases. The CDR3 length is 13 residues. CDR3 sequence: CASPHRRYNEQFF. As DNA, the CDR3 is TGCGCCAGCCCCCACAGGCGGTACAATGAGCAGTTCTTC.

This rearrangement joins TRBV7-2 to TRBJ2-5; possible D gene TRBD1, 5 bases. Germline assignment: CDR1 SGHTA and CDR2 FQGNSA. V was clipped by 2 bases and J by 2 bases, with 9 bases between them. This CDR3 is built from 14 residues. CDR3 nucleotides: TGTGCCAGCAGCTTATCCAGGGCGCAAGAGACCCAGTACTTC. Translating it yields CASSLSRAQETQYF.

The CDR3 is CASSSTGTGGAPLHF. CDR3 bases: TGTGCCAGCAGCAGCACCGGGACAGGAGGCGCACCCCTCCACTTT. This sequence joins TRBV7-3 and TRBJ1-6, with 8 bases lining up with TRBD1. CDR3 length: 15 residues. The trim removed 5 bases at V and 11 bases at J, leaving 11 bases unmatched. The germline V gene has CDR1 SGHTA and CDR2 FQGTGA.

The chain links TRBV15 to TRBJ2-2, with 9 bases aligning to TRBD2. There are 16 residues in the CDR3. V lost 3 bases and J lost 1; bases outside the gene matches: 3. CDR1 and CDR2 from the germline V gene are LNHNV and YYDKDF (reference sequence). The chain's CDR3 is CATSRFSGGNTGELFF. CDR3 DNA: TGTGCCACCAGCAGGTTTAGCGGGGGGAACACCGGGGAGCTGTTTTTT. The full variable domain, with the rest looked up from reference TRBV15 and TRBJ2-2, is DAMVIQNPRYQVTQFGKPVTLSCSQTLNHNVMYWYQQKSSQAPKLLFHYYDKDFNNEADTPDNFQSRRPNTSFCFLDIRSPGLGDTAMYLCATSRFSGGNTGELFFGEGSRLTVL.

This chain links TRBV2 with TRBJ1-1, with TRBD1 matching 12 bases. V was pared by 6 bases and J by 4 bases, with 3 bases of the junction left unmatched. The length of the CDR3 is 14 residues. CDR1 and CDR2 (germline): SNHLY, FYNNEI. CDR3 sequence (DNA): TGTGCCAGCAGCCGGGACAGGGGGCTCACTGAAGCTTTCTTT. It yields the protein CASSRDRGLTEAFF.

The count of this clone is one. This sequence joins TRBV7-9 and TRBJ2-7; D is ambiguous. Germline assignment: CDR1 SEHNR and CDR2 FQNEAQ (reference sequence). V was pared by 6 bases and J by 6 bases, with 21 bases between. The CDR3 extends over 15 amino acids. The CDR3 reads CASSSGVLLYVEQYF. The CDR3 DNA is TGTGCCAGCAGTTCCGGAGTACTCCTCTACGTCGAGCAGTACTTC.

The rearrangement links TRBV9 to TRBJ2-6, with D tentatively TRBD1 (6 bases). In germline, CDR1 is SGDLS, CDR2 YYNGEE. The CDR3 is 15 amino acids. Trimming left V 5 bases short and J 2 bases short, with 11 bases between. Here the CDR3 DNA reads TGTGCCAGCAGTCTAGGGGGAGCTGGGGCCAACGTCCTGACTTTC. It is translated as CASSLGGAGANVLTF.

V is TRBV5-1 and J is TRBJ2-3, with TRBD2 identical over 10 bases. Losses at the gene ends were 6 bases for V and 0 bases for J; bases not matched to a gene: 4. The germline V gene has CDR1 SGHRS and CDR2 YFSETQ. This CDR3 contains 15 residues. The DNA of the CDR3 is TGCGCCAGCATTCTAGCGGGGGCAAGCACAGATACGCAGTATTTT. It codes for CASILAGASTDTQYF.

Only one count was recorded for this clone. This sequence joins TRBV4-2 and TRBJ1-1; D uncertain. The V end lost 0 bases, the J end lost 1 base, and 9 bases lay between the germline ends. Germline V gene lookup returns CDR1 LGHNA and CDR2 YNFKEQ. The CDR3 consists of 15 residues. CDR3 in amino acids: CASSQDVRPNTEAFF. The CDR3 DNA sequence: TGTGCCAGCAGCCAAGACGTCAGGCCGAACACTGAAGCTTTCTTT.